Listed below are T cell receptor beta chains from one sample, sequenced in a study of early T cells in non-severe SARS-CoV-2 infection. Each CDR3 protein is one row after TCRdb ran MiXCR on the 5' RACE reads. The sample has fewer than 45,000 distinct CDR3 sequences, approximately 5.8% seen once. Specimen: whole blood. Receptors originate from an adult who was a healthcare worker with PCR-confirmed SARS-CoV-2 infection or an uninfected control (not recorded which). Both conserved end residues are part of each CDR3. A D gene is named only where the DNA matches it firmly. Where a row states a size, it is once, few, many or the class of an expanded clone; other rows omit it.

size	V	D	J	length	CDR3	DNA
many	TRBV29-1	-	TRBJ2-3	10	CSVSTDTQYF	TGCAGCGTTTCTACAGATACGCAGTATTTT
many	TRBV6-1	-	TRBJ2-2	16	CASSEVGSAGTGELFF	TGTGCCAGCAGTGAAGTCGGCAGCGCGGGGACCGGGGAGCTGTTTTTT
many	TRBV7-2	-	TRBJ1-1	19	CASSSQTPGLQPMNTEAFF	TGTGCCAGCAGCTCCCAAACCCCGGGACTCCAGCCCATGAACACTGAAGCTTTCTTT
many	TRBV3-1	-	TRBJ1-2	15	CASSQLQGLSYGYTF	TGTGCCAGCAGCCAGTTACAGGGCTTAAGCTATGGCTACACCTTC
many	TRBV14	-	TRBJ2-7	11	CASSEGYEQYF	TGTGCCAGCAGTGAGGGCTACGAGCAGTACTTC
many	TRBV20-1	-	TRBJ1-5	15	CSARVGTTSNQPQHF	TGCAGTGCTAGAGTGGGGACGACTAGCAATCAGCCCCAGCATTTT
many	TRBV5-1	-	TRBJ2-2	15	CASRQPGLPTGELFF	TGCGCCAGCAGACAACCGGGACTTCCAACCGGGGAGCTGTTTTTT
many	TRBV7-8	-	TRBJ2-5	10	CASVMGTQYF	TGTGCCAGCGTCATGGGGACCCAGTACTTC
-	TRBV18	TRBD1	TRBJ1-1	14	CASSLDRGNTEAFF	TGTGCCAGCTCACTCGACAGGGGGAACACTGAAGCTTTCTTT
many	TRBV4-1	-	TRBJ1-5	14	CASSQEEMAQPQHF	TGCGCCAGCAGCCAAGAAGAGATGGCTCAGCCCCAGCATTTT
many	TRBV6-6	TRBD1	TRBJ2-5	14	CASSAGTGRETQYF	TGTGCCAGCAGCGCCGGGACAGGGAGAGAGACCCAGTACTTC
many	TRBV20-1	TRBD1	TRBJ1-5	14	CSARGQGGNQPQHF	TGCAGTGCTCGTGGACAGGGTGGAAATCAGCCCCAGCATTTT